One T cell receptor (beta chain) is described in this entry. The antigen is undetermined. This sample stems from a study of CD4 T cell repertoires in COVID-19. Study-wide points: Some SARS-CoV-2 clonotypes, between about 7 and 27%, recurred in SARS-CoV and/or HKU1 cultures. Two or all three memory subsets shared several highly expanded SARS-CoV-2-reactive clonotypes.

Assay: immunoSEQ multiplex PCR; the TCRdb copy retains only in-frame clones and omits some. The repertoire holds approximately 75,000 clones, with roughly four fifths as singletons. These patients had recovered from COVID-19 ranging mild to severe. The sequence came from a human donor who had COVID-19. Sequenced here: CD4+ T cells from peripheral blood, sampled after recovery from COVID-19.

The CDR3, as DNA: TGTGCCAGCAGTTTGATTCCGGACAGGGGTTATGATCAGCCCCAGCATTTT. It specifies CASSLIPDRGYDQPQHF. V is TRBV28 and J is TRBJ1-5, with TRBD1 identical over 9 bases. Trimming cost V 3 bases and J 5 bases; bases outside gene matches: 11. Germline CDR1 MDHEN, CDR2 SYDVKM. This CDR3 has 17 amino acids.